The present T cell receptor (beta chain) was sequenced within a study of blood T cells in healthy people across ages. Study results and caveats: Roughly linear declines in TCR beta diversity per million T cells occurred with age. It was held that the diversity estimates obtained from one million T cells were underestimates.

CDR1 and CDR2 from the germline V gene are SGHTA and FQGTGA. The CDR3 extends over 17 amino acids. J lost 9 bases, V lost 5 bases, and 18 bases had no gene match. Total RNA, at least 5 micrograms per sample, was extracted from PBMCs. Comment on this clonotype: What it recognizes is unknown.

Through a sample-barcoded 5' primer and a J-beta primer mix, a second PCR was run for roughly 6 to 11 cycles. MiXCR was run by TCRdb on the 5' RACE reads, yielding one entry per CDR3 protein. The sample holds approximately 800,000 distinct CDR3 sequences; about 56% are singletons and the top ten take roughly 24%. The sample consisted of blood. This TCR came from a man between 35 and 55 years old in good health. The genes are TRBV7-3 and TRBJ2-1, with TRBD1 matching over 8 bases. The CDR3 region is CASSPSPPQGGRGEQFF. The CDR3 coding sequence is TGTGCCAGCAGCCCATCTCCCCCACAGGGGGGACGCGGTGAGCAGTTCTTC.